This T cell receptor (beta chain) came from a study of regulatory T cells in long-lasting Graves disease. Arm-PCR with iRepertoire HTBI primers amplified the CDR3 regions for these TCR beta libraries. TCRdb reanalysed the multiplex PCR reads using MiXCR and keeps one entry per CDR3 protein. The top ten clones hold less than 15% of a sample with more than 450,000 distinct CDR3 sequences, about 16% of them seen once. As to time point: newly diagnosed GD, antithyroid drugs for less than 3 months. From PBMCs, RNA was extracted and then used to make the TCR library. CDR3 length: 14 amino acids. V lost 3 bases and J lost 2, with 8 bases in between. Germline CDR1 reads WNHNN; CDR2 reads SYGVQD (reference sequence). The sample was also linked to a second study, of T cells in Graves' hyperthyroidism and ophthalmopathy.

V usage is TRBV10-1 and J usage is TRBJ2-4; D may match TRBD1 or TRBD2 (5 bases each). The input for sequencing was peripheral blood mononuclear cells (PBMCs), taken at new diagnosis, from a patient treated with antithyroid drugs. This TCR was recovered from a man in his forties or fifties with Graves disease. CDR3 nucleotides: TGCGCCAGCAGTGATGGGGGTACCAAAAACATTCAGTACTTC. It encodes CASSDGGTKNIQYF.